The TCR beta chain described here comes from a study of shared clonotypes between healthy human individuals. Clones were sequenced by immunoSEQ multiplex PCR, and TCRdb holds only the in-frame ones, with some missing. The repertoire holds over 850,000 clones, around 78% seen once, with 0.5% to 0.65% in the top ten. J lost 1 base, V lost 4 bases, and 6 bases had no gene match. Per the germline V gene, CDR1 is SGDLS and CDR2 is YYNGEE. The CDR3 is made up of 15 amino acids. This receptor was taken from a man aged 18 to 29 in good health. Some clones in this sample may be carry-over from other donors' samples. This chain links TRBV9 with TRBJ2-5; 8 bases are a match to TRBD1. The sample consisted of memory CD4+ T cells from PBMCs. Indicated subset: CD45RA-negative fraction. The CDR3 sequence is CASSPGQGVQETQYF. Written as DNA, the CDR3 is TGTGCCAGCAGCCCCGGACAGGGCGTCCAAGAGACCCAGTACTTC. Supplemented by reference TRBV9 and TRBJ2-5, the full variable domain reads DSGVTQTPKHLITATGQRVTLRCSPRSGDLSVYWYQQSLDQGLQFLIQYYNGEERAKGNILERFSAQQFPDLHSELNLSSLELGDSALYFCASSPGQGVQETQYFGPGTRLLVL.